Listed here is a single T cell receptor beta chain. J gave up 2 bases and V 6 bases, and 5 bases lay outside the gene matches. Germline lookup yields CDR1 SGHVS and CDR2 FQNEAQ. CDR3 length: 15 residues. The data belong to a study of blood T cells in healthy people across ages. Alongside a J-beta primer mix, a sample-barcoded 5' primer served in a second PCR lasting roughly 6 to 11 cycles. The template-switch adaptor was a 5' adaptor with 12 random nucleotides. It tagged each cDNA molecule. Paired-end reads containing CDR3 totaled no fewer than 3 million for each sample. TCRdb reanalysed the 5' RACE reads using MiXCR and keeps one entry per CDR3 protein. The sample carries more than 600,000 distinct CDR3 sequences, just under 25% recorded once. These data were also reused for a study on T cells of mothers and their children. Turning to that study: The yield was over 9.5 million TCR beta CDR3 reads from each mother and around 3.3 million from each child. Compared with unrelated pairs, related mother-child pairs had slightly higher, non-significant overlap.

This TCR derives from a boy aged 5 to 17 in good health. The chain has TRBV7-8 and TRBJ2-5; 11 bases are shared with TRBD2. Sequencing was performed on blood. CDR3 nucleotide sequence: TGTGCCAGCAGAGGGACTAGCGGACAACAAGAGACCCAGTACTTC. This gives the protein CASRGTSGQQETQYF.